Only a few counts were recorded for the clone carrying this T cell receptor beta chain. Antigen: not known. These data originate in a study of identical twins. Study-level results: Monozygotic twin pairs showed more out-of-frame TCR alpha sharing than models estimated. Partly confounded zero-insertion analyses could result from invariant MAIT and iNKT cells. Low generation probability was overrepresented in out-of-frame alpha sequences shared by twins.

The CDR3 contains 13 residues. V was trimmed by 6 bases and J by 6 bases, leaving 15 bases between them. The germline gives CDR1 MNHNY, CDR2 SVGAGI (reference sequence). TCRdb reanalysed the 5' RACE reads using MiXCR and keeps one entry per CDR3 protein. The top ten clones hold about 2.7% of a sample with approximately 500,000 distinct CDR3 sequences, approximately 25% of them seen once. These same data were also listed under a study on T cells expressing NK-cell markers. In that study: The CD3+CD56-NKG2C+ fraction of a handful of donors was likewise dominated by these clonotypes.

The specimen was CD4+ T cells sorted from blood. This rearrangement joins TRBV6-6 to TRBJ2-7; D uncertain. This receptor was identified in a woman under 30 in good health. The CDR3 region is CASRPLGLREQYF. CDR3 DNA sequence: TGTGCCAGCAGGCCCTTGGGGTTACGCGAGCAGTACTTC.